This TCR beta chain comes out of a study of blood T cells in healthy people across ages. A J-beta primer mix and a sample-barcoded 5' primer were used in a second PCR of roughly 6 to 12 cycles. TCRdb itself ran the 5' RACE reads through MiXCR, one entry per CDR3 protein. The table shows roughly 800,000 distinct CDR3 sequences, with about 55% occurring only once. With 3 bases clipped from V and 7 bases from J, the junction kept 7 bases outside the gene matches. This CDR3 comprises 15 residues. This clonotype was obtained from a man aged 80 or over in good health. The sequenced sample was blood. V gene TRBV12-3 or TRBV12-4 combines with J gene TRBJ2-7, with TRBD1 matching over 12 bases. The DNA of the CDR3 is TGTGCCAGCAGTTTGACCGGGACAGGGGGCGAGGAGCAGTACTTC. Encoded protein: CASSLTGTGGEEQYF.